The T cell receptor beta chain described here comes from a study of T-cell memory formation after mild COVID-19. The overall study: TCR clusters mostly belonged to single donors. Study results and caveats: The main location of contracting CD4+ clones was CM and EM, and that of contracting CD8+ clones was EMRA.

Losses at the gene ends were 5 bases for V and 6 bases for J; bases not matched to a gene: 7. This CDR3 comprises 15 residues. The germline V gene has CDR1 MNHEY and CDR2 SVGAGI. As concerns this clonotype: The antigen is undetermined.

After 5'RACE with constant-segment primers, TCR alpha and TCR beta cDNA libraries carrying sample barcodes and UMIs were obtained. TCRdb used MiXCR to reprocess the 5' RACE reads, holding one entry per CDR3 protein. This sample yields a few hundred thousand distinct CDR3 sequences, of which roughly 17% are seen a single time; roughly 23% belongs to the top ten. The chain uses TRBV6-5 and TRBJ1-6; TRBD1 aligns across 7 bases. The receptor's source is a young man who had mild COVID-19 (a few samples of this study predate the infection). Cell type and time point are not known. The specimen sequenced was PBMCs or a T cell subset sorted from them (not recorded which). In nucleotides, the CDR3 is TGTGCCAGCAGTCCTCTGACAGGGACTAATTCACCCCTCCACTTT. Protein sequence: CASSPLTGTNSPLHF.